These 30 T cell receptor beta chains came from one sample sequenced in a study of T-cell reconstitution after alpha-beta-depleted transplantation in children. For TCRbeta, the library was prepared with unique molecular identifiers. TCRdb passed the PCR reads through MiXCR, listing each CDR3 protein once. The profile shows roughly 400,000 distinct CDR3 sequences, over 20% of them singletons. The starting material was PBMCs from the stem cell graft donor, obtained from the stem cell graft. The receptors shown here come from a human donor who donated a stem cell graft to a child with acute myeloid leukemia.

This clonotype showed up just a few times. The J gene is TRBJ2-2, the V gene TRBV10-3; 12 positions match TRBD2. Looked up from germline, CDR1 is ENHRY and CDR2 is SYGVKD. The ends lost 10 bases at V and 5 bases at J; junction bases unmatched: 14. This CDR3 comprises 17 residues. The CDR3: CATLQTSGRGGTGELFF. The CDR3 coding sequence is TGTGCCACCCTGCAGACTAGCGGGAGAGGAGGAACCGGGGAGCTGTTTTTT.

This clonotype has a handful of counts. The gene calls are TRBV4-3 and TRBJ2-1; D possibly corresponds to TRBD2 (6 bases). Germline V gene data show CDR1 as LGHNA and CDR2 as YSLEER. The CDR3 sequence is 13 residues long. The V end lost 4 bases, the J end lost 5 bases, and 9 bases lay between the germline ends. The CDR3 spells CASSPKRDNEQFF. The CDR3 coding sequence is TGCGCCAGCAGCCCAAAGCGGGACAATGAGCAGTTCTTC.

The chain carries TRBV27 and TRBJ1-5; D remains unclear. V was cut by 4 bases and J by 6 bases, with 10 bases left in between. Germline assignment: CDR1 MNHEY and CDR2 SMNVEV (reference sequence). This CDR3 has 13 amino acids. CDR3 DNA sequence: TGTGCCAGCAGTTCCACAACAGTTCAGCCCCAGCATTTT. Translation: CASSSTTVQPQHF.

The CDR3 is CASSQGLAGGYETQYF. The CDR3 DNA sequence: TGCGCCAGCAGCCAAGGACTAGCGGGAGGATACGAGACCCAGTACTTC. J is TRBJ2-5 and V is TRBV4-1; 13 bases fit TRBD2. V gave up 1 base and J gave up 5 bases; unmatched junction bases: 4. The CDR3 sequence is 16 residues long. Germline CDR1 is MGHRA and CDR2 is YSYEKL.

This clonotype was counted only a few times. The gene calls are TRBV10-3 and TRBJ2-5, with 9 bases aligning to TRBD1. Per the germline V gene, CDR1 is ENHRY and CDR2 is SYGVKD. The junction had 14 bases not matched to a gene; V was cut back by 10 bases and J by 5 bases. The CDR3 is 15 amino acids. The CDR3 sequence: CATVGRTGDIETQYF. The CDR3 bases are TGTGCCACCGTCGGCCGGACAGGGGATATTGAGACCCAGTACTTC.

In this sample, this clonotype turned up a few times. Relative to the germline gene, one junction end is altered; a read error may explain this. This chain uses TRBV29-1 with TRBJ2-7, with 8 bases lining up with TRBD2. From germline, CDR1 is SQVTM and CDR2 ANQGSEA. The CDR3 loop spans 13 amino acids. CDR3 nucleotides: TGCAGCGTCCGACTAGCGACCACCTACGGGCAGTACTTC. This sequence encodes CSVRLATTYGQYF.

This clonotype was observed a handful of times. The CDR3 nucleotides read TGTGCCAGCAGCGTACAGGGGGGGACCGGGGAGCTGTTTTTT. Protein: CASSVQGGTGELFF. The V gene is TRBV27, the J gene TRBJ2-2; tentatively, D is TRBD1 (8 bases). The germline V gene encodes CDR1 MNHEY and CDR2 SMNVEV (reference sequence). V lost 6 bases and J 5 bases, leaving 13 bases between the germline ends. The CDR3 contains 14 residues.

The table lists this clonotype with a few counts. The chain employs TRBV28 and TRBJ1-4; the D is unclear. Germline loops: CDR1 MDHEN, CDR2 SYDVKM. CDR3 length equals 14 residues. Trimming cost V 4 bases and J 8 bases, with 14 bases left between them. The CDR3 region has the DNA TGTGCCAGCAGTTCGCCCACGTTAGAAGAAAAACTGTTTTTT. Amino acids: CASSSPTLEEKLFF.

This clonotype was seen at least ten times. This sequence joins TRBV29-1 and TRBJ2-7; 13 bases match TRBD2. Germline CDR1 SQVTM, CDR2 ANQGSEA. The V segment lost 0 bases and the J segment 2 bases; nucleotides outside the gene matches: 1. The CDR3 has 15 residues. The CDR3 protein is CSVEDTSGRAYEQYF. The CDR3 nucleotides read TGCAGCGTTGAAGATACTAGCGGGAGGGCCTACGAGCAGTACTTC.

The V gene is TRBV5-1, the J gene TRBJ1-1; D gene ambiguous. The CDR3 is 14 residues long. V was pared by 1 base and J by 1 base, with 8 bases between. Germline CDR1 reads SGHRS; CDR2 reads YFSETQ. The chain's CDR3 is CASSLRITNTEAFF. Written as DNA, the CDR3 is TGCGCCAGCAGCTTGCGGATCACGAACACTGAAGCTTTCTTT.

The CDR3 spells CASSLPGLAYNEQFF. CDR3 coding DNA: TGTGCCAGCAGTTTACCGGGACTAGCGTACAATGAGCAGTTCTTC. The chain has TRBV28 and TRBJ2-1, with 10 bases aligning to TRBD2. The CDR3 runs to 15 residues. With 2 bases clipped from V and 4 bases from J, the junction kept 2 bases outside the gene matches. Germline CDR1 reads MDHEN; CDR2 reads SYDVKM.

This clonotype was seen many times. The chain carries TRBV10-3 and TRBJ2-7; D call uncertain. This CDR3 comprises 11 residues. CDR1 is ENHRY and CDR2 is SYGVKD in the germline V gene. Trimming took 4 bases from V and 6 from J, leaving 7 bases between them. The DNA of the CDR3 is TGTGCCATCAGTGCGAATAGCGAGCAGTACTTC. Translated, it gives CAISANSEQYF.

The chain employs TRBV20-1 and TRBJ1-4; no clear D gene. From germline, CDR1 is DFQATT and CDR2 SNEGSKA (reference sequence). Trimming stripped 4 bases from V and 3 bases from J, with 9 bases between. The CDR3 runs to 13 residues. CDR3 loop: CSATSDPNEKLFF. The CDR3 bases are TGCAGTGCTACAAGTGACCCTAATGAAAAACTGTTTTTT.

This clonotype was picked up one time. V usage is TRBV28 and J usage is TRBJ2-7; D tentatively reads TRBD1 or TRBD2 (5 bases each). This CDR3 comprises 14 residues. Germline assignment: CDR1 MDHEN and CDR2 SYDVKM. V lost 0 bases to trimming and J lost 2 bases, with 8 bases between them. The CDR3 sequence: CASSLWGPTYEQYF. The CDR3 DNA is TGTGCCAGCAGTTTATGGGGACCCACCTACGAGCAGTACTTC.

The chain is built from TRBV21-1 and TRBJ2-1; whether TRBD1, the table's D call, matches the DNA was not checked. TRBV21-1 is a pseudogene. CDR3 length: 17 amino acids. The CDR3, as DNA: TGTGCCAGCAGCAAAGATAGCGATAGCCGTGTCCGGAATGAGCAGTTCTTC. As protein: CASSKDSDSRVRNEQFF.

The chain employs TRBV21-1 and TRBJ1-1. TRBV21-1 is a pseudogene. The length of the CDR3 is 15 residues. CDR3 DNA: TGTGCCAGCAGCAAACTGACGGATATGAACACTGAAGCTTTCTTT. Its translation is CASSKLTDMNTEAFF.

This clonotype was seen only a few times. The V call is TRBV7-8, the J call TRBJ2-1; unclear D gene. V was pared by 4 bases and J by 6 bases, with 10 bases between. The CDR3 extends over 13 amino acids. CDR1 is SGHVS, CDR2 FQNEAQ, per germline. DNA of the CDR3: TGTGCCAGCAGCTCCGCCCTCGGCAATGAGCAGTTCTTC. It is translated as CASSSALGNEQFF.

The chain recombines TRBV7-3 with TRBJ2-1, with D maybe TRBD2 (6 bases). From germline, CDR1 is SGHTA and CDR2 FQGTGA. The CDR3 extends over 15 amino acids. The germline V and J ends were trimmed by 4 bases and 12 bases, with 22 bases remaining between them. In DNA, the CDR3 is TGTGCCAGCAGCTCCGGGGGTTCAGGTGCGGGTCGGCAGTTCTTC. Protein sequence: CASSSGGSGAGRQFF. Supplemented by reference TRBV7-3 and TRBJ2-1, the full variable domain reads GAGVSQTPSNKVTEKGKYVELRCDPISGHTALYWYRQSLGQGPEFLIYFQGTGAADDSGLPNDRFFAVRPEGSVSTLKIQRTERGDSAVYLCASSSGGSGAGRQFFGPGTRLTVL.

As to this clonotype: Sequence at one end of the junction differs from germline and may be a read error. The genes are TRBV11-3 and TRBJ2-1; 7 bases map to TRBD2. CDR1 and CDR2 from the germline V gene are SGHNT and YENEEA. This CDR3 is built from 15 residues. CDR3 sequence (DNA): TGTGCCAGCACCTTAGGACTAGTAGGTTACAATGAGCAGTTCTTC. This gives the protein CASTLGLVGYNEQFF.

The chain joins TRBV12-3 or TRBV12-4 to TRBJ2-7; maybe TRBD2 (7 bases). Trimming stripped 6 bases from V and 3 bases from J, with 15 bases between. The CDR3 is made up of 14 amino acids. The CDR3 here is CASSTRGGSYEQYF. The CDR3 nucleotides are TGTGCCAGCAGCACCAGGGGAGGGAGCTACGAGCAGTACTTC.

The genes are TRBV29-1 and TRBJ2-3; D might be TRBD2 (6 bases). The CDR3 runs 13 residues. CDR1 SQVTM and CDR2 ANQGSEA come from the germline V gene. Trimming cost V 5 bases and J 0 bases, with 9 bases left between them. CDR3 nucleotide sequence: TGCAGCGTTCTAGCGAGAAGCACAGATACGCAGTATTTT. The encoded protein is CSVLARSTDTQYF.

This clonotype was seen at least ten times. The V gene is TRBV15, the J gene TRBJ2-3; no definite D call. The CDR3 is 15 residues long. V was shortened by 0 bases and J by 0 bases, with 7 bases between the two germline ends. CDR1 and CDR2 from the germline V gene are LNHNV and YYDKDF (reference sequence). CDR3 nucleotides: TGTGCCACCAGCAGAGACTGGCCCAGCACAGATACGCAGTATTTT. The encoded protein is CATSRDWPSTDTQYF.

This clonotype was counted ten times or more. The chain's CDR3 is CASSFGELGSYEQFF. CDR3 nucleotides: TGTGCCAGCAGCTTCGGTGAACTGGGTAGCTATGAGCAGTTCTTC. V usage is TRBV11-3 and J usage is TRBJ2-1; D gene uncertain. Trimming cost V 3 bases and J 8 bases, with 17 bases left between them. The length of the CDR3 is 15 residues. Germline lookup yields CDR1 SGHNT and CDR2 YENEEA.

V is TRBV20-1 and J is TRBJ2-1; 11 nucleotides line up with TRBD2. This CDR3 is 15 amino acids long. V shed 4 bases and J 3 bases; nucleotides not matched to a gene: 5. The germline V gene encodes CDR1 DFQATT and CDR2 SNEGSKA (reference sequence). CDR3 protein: CSAITSGSDYNEQFF. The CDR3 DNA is TGCAGTGCTATAACTAGCGGGAGTGACTACAATGAGCAGTTCTTC.

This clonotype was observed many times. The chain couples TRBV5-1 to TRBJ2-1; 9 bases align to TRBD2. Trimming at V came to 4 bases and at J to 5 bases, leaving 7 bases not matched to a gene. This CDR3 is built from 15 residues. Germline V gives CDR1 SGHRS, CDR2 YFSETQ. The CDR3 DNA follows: TGCGCCAGCAGCATAATTAGCGGGGGAAACAATGAGCAGTTCTTC. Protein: CASSIISGGNNEQFF.

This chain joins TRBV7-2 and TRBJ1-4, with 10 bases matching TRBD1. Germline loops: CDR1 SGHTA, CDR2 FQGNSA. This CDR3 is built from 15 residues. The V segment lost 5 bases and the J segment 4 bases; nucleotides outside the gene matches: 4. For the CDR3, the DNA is TGTGCCAGCAGCCCAAGGACAGGGGGTAATGAAAAACTGTTTTTT. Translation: CASSPRTGGNEKLFF.

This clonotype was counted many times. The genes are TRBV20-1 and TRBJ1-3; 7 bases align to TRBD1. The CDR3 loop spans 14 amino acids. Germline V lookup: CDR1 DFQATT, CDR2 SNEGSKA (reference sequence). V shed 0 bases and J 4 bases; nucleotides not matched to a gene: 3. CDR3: CSARDTTGGNTIYF. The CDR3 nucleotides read TGCAGTGCTAGAGACACGACAGGGGGAAACACCATATATTTT.

The CDR3 DNA follows: TGCGCCAGCAGGATTGTGACTCCTTCCCGGGGCGAGCAGTACTTC. It translates to CASRIVTPSRGEQYF. The chain uses TRBV10-2 and TRBJ2-7; D possibly corresponds to TRBD2 (5 bases). The CDR3 covers 15 residues. V lost 6 bases to trimming and J lost 6 bases, with 21 bases between them. Germline-derived CDR1 and CDR2 are WSHSY and SAAADI.

CDR3 DNA sequence: TGTGCCAGCAGCTTTGTGGGAGGGAGCTCCTACAATGAGCAGTTCTTC. Amino acid sequence: CASSFVGGSSYNEQFF. The chain couples TRBV7-2 to TRBJ2-1; 7 bases are a match to TRBD2. In germline, CDR1 is SGHTA, CDR2 FQGNSA. The CDR3 spans 16 residues. The junction had 5 bases not matched to a gene; V was cut back by 3 bases and J by 0 bases.

In DNA form, the CDR3 reads TGTGCCAGCAGCTCCACCGGAGGCAGCCAAGAGACCCAGTACTTC. Its translation is CASSSTGGSQETQYF. The rearrangement uses TRBV7-3 and TRBJ2-5, with D maybe TRBD2 (5 bases). The germline gives CDR1 SGHTA, CDR2 FQGTGA. Trimming shortened V by 4 bases and J by 1 base, and 13 bases separated the two germline ends. The CDR3 is 15 residues long.